A single sample is the source of the 14 T cell receptor beta chains below, sequenced in a study of blood T cell repertoires in COVID-19. TCRdb's table, derived via immunoSEQ multiplex PCR, lists solely in-frame clones and lacks some. The profile shows a few hundred thousand clones, 75% to 85% of them singletons. Sequences were obtained from peripheral blood. The receptors were sampled from a woman between 50 and 59 years old with acute or convalescent COVID-19.

V is TRBV10-3 and J is TRBJ2-2; 8 bases are a match to TRBD2. Germline values: CDR1 ENHRY, CDR2 SYGVKD. V lost 4 bases to trimming and J lost 8 bases; unmatched junction nucleotides: 6. The CDR3 is made up of 14 amino acids. This CDR3 is CAISVDRLAGELFF. DNA for the CDR3: TGTGCCATCAGTGTGGACCGACTAGCGGGGGAGCTGTTTTTT.

The chain combines TRBV3-1 (or the pseudogene TRBV3-2) with TRBJ2-2; the D is unclear. The CDR3 runs to 14 residues. Looked up from germline, CDR1 is LGHDT and CDR2 is YNNKEL (reference sequence). The V end lost 1 base, the J end lost 4 bases, and 7 bases lay between the germline ends. This CDR3 reads CASSQAPGTGELFF. The CDR3 DNA reads TGTGCCAGCAGCCAAGCCCCGGGCACCGGGGAGCTGTTTTTT.

The chain combines TRBV4-1 with TRBJ2-7; D call uncertain. The CDR3 contains 14 residues. The V end lost 4 bases, the J end lost 6 bases, and 16 bases lay between the germline ends. From germline, CDR1 is MGHRA and CDR2 YSYEKL. The CDR3 loop reads CASSPDSFTGEQYF. DNA of the CDR3: TGCGCCAGCAGCCCAGACTCCTTTACCGGCGAGCAGTACTTC.

CDR3 loop: CASSEQGDTEAFF. The CDR3 nucleotides read TGTGCCAGCAGTGAGCAGGGTGACACTGAAGCTTTCTTT. The chain joins TRBV6-1 to TRBJ1-1, with TRBD1 as a possible D gene (5 bases). Trimming cost V 3 bases and J 3 bases, with 8 bases left between them. The CDR3 contains 13 residues. Germline V gene data show CDR1 as MNHNS and CDR2 as SASEGT.

This rearrangement joins TRBV19 to TRBJ1-3; D gene unclear. In germline, CDR1 is LNHDA, CDR2 SQIVND (reference sequence). This CDR3 contains 14 residues. The V end lost 7 bases, the J end lost 2 bases, and 12 bases lay between the germline ends. The DNA of the CDR3 is TGTGCCAGTACCCTGGGGAGTACTGGAAACACCATATATTTT. This codes for CASTLGSTGNTIYF.

This chain links TRBV9 with TRBJ2-3, with TRBD2 as a possible D gene (5 bases). The CDR3 length is 17 residues. V dropped 0 bases and J dropped 5 bases, with 19 bases sitting between them. Germline V gene lookup returns CDR1 SGDLS and CDR2 YYNGEE. CDR3 coding DNA: TGTGCCAGCAGCGTAGGATTATCGAGGGTGGAGGAAGATACGCAGTATTTT. Translation: CASSVGLSRVEEDTQYF.

This chain connects TRBV6-6 to TRBJ1-3, with TRBD1 matching over 7 bases. The V gene end was trimmed by 2 bases and the J gene end by 8 bases; junction bases not matched to a gene: 6. Looked up from germline, CDR1 is MNHNY and CDR2 is SVGAGI (reference sequence). The CDR3 consists of 14 residues. DNA for the CDR3: TGTGCCAGCAGTTACCGGGACAGTCGAGACACCATATATTTT. Amino acid sequence: CASSYRDSRDTIYF.

This clone was detected only a few times. The CDR3 loop is CASSMGQGLTEQFF. CDR3 DNA: TGTGCCAGTAGTATGGGACAGGGGCTCACTGAGCAGTTCTTC. The genes are TRBV19 and TRBJ2-1; TRBD1 matches at 10 bases. The germline V gene encodes CDR1 LNHDA and CDR2 SQIVND (reference sequence). This CDR3 region has 14 residues. J gave up 9 bases and V 3 bases, and 5 bases lay outside the gene matches.

The V gene is TRBV5-4, the J gene TRBJ2-1, with 12 bases identical to TRBD2. V gave up 3 bases and J gave up 4 bases; unmatched junction bases: 2. The CDR3 spans 15 residues. The germline V gene encodes CDR1 SGHNT and CDR2 YYREEE (reference sequence). CDR3 residues: CASSWLAGGYNEQFF. The CDR3 region has the DNA TGTGCCAGCAGCTGGCTAGCGGGGGGGTACAATGAGCAGTTCTTC.

This clone was counted a few times. The rearrangement uses TRBV27 and TRBJ2-2; TRBD1 might be the D (6 bases). Germline loops: CDR1 MNHEY, CDR2 SMNVEV (reference sequence). Deletions cut 6 bases from V and 6 bases from J, with 11 bases between. The CDR3 runs 13 residues. DNA of the CDR3: TGTGCCAGCAGCCAGGGGATGGCCGGGGAGCTGTTTTTT. This encodes CASSQGMAGELFF.

The chain couples TRBV5-4 to TRBJ2-5; the D gene is possibly TRBD1 (5 bases). V shed 0 bases and J shed 2 bases, with 5 bases lying between them. Germline loops: CDR1 SGHNT, CDR2 YYREEE (reference sequence). CDR3 length equals 13 residues. The CDR3 loop reads CASSLEGQETQYF. The CDR3 coding sequence is TGTGCCAGCAGCTTGGAGGGGCAAGAGACCCAGTACTTC.

The chain recombines TRBV19 with TRBJ1-1; the match to TRBD1 covers 7 bases. Germline CDR1 is LNHDA and CDR2 is SQIVND (reference sequence). After removal of 5 bases from V and 0 bases from J, the junction contained 9 bases not matched to a gene. The length of the CDR3 is 16 residues. Written as DNA, the CDR3 is TGTGCCAGTAGTTCTCAACCGGGACAGATGAACACTGAAGCTTTCTTT. The encoded protein is CASSSQPGQMNTEAFF.

This clone was detected once. The rearrangement joins TRBV6-5 to TRBJ2-5; D possibly corresponds to TRBD1 (7 bases). CDR3 size: 14 residues. The germline V gene encodes CDR1 MNHEY and CDR2 SVGAGI. V gave up 2 bases and J gave up 5 bases, with 12 bases separating them. The CDR3 is CASSYQGGAETQYF. The CDR3 DNA reads TGTGCCAGCAGTTACCAGGGGGGCGCGGAGACCCAGTACTTC.

The V and J genes are TRBV27 and TRBJ2-7; maybe TRBD1 (5 bases). V was cut by 2 bases and J by 2 bases, with 7 bases left in between. CDR3 size: 13 residues. The V gene's germline CDR1 is MNHEY and CDR2 SMNVEV (reference sequence). The CDR3 nucleotides read TGTGCCAGCAGTTTAGACAGCACCTACGAGCAGTACTTC. It is translated as CASSLDSTYEQYF.